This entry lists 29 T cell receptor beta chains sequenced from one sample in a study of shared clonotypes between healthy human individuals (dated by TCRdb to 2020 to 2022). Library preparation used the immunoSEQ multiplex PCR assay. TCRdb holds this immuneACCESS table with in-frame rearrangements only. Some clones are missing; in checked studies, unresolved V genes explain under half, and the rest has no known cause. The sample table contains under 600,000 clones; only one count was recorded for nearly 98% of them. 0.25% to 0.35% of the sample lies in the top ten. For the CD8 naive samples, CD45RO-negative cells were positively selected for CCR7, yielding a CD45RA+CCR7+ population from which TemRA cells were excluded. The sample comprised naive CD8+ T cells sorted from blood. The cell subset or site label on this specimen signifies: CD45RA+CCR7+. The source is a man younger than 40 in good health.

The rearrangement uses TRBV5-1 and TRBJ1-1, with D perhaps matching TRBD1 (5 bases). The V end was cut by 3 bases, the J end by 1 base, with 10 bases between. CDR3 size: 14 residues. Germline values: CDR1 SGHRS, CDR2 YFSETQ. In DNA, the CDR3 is TGCGCCAGCAGCTGGCATGACAGGAACACTGAAGCTTTCTTT. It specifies CASSWHDRNTEAFF.

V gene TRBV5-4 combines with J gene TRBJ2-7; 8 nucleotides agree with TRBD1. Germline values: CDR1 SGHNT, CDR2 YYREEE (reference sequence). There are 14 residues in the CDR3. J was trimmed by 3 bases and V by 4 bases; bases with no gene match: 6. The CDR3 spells CASSTGTGDYEQYF. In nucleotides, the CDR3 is TGTGCCAGCAGCACCGGGACAGGAGACTACGAGCAGTACTTC.

CDR3 residues: CASIEGVGGLASYEQYF. The CDR3 nucleotides read TGTGCCAGCATCGAGGGGGTCGGGGGACTAGCGTCCTACGAGCAGTACTTC. V and J are TRBV2 and TRBJ2-7, with 10 bases that match TRBD2. Germline V gene sequence: CDR1 SNHLY, CDR2 FYNNEI. V was clipped by 7 bases and J by 1 base; unmatched bases: 13. CDR3 length equals 17 residues.

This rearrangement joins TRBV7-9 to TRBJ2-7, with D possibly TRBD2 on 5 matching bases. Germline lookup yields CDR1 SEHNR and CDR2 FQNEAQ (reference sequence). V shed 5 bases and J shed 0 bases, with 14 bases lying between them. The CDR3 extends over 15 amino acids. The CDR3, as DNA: TGTGCCAGCAGCGACGTTGGGAGTGGCTCCTACGAGCAGTACTTC. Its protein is CASSDVGSGSYEQYF.

DNA of the CDR3: TGTGCCAGCAGTTTGGTTGCTTTCAATCAGCCCCAGCATTTT. Translating gives CASSLVAFNQPQHF. The chain is built from TRBV27 and TRBJ1-5, with D uncertain. The CDR3 sequence is 14 residues long. V was pared by 3 bases and J by 3 bases, with 9 bases between. CDR1 is MNHEY, CDR2 SMNVEV, per germline (reference sequence).

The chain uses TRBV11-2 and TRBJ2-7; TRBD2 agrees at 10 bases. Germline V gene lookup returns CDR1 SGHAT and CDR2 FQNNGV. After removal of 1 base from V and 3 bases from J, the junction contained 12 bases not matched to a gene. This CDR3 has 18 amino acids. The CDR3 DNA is TGTGCCAGCAGCTTAGTCTTCTTTACTAGCGGGAACGTCTACGAGCAGTACTTC. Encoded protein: CASSLVFFTSGNVYEQYF.

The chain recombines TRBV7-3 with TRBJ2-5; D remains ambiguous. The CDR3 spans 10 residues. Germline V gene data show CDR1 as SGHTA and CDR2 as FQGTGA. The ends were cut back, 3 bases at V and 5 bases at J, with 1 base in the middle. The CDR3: CASSLETQYF. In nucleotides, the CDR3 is TGTGCCAGCAGCTTGGAGACCCAGTACTTC.

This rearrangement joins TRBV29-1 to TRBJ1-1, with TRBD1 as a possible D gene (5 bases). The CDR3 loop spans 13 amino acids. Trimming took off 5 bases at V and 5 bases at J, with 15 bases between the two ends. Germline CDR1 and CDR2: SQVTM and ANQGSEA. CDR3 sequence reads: CSVSDLRGTEAFF. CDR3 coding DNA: TGCAGCGTTTCGGACCTCCGGGGGACTGAAGCTTTCTTT.

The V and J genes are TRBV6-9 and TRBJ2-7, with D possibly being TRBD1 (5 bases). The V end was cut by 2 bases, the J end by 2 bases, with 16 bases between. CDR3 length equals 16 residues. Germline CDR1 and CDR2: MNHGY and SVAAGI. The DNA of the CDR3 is TGTGCCAGCAGTTATCGGGTCGGGCAGGGAACCTACGAGCAGTACTTC. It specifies CASSYRVGQGTYEQYF.

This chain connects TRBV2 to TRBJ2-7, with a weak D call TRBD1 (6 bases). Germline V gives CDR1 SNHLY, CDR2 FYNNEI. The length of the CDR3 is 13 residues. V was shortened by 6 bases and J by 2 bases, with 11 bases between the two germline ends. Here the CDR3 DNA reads TGTGCCAGCAGGGGGGACAAGACCTACGAGCAGTACTTC. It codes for CASRGDKTYEQYF.

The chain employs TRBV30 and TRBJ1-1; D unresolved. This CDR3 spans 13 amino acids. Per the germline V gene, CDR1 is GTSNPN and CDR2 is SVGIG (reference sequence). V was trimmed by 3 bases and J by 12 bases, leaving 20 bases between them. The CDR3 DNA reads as TGTGCCTGGAGAGGTCTACGCGGAGAACGGTCTTTCTTT. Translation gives CAWRGLRGERSFF.

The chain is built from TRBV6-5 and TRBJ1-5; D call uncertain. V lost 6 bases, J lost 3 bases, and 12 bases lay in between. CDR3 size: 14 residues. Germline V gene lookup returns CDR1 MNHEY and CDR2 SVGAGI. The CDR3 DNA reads TGTGCCAGCAGGCTCACAGAGTACAATCAGCCCCAGCATTTT. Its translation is CASRLTEYNQPQHF.

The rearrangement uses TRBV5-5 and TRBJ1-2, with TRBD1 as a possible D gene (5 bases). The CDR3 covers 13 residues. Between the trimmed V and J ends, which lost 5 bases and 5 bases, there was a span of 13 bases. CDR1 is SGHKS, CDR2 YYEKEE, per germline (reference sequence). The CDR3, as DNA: TGTGCCAGCAGGGCCGGGACGGAGTATGGCTACACCTTC. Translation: CASRAGTEYGYTF.

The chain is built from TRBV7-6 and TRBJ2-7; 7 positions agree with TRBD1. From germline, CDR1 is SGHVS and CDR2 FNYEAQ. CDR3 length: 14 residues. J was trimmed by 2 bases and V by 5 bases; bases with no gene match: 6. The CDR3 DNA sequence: TGTGCCAGCAGCCCCGGGACAGCGACCTACGAGCAGTACTTC. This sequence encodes CASSPGTATYEQYF.

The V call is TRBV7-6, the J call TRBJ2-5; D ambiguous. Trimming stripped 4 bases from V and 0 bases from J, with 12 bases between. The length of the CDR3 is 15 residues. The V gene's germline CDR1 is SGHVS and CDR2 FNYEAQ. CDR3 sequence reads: CASSSTGQYQETQYF. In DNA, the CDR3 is TGTGCCAGCAGCTCCACGGGCCAGTACCAAGAGACCCAGTACTTC.

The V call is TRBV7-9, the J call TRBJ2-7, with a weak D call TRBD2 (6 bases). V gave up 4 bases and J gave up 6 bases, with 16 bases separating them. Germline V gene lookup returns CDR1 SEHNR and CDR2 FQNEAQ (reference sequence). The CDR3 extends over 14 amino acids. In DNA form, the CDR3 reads TGTGCCAGCAGCTGGACTAACCCTACAACCGAGCAGTACTTC. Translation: CASSWTNPTTEQYF.

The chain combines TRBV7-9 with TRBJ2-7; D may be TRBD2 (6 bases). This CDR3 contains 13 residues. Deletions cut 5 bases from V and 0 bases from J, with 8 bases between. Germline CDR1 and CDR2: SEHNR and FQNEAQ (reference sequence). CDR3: CASSREYSYEQYF. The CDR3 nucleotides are TGTGCCAGCAGCCGGGAGTACTCCTACGAGCAGTACTTC. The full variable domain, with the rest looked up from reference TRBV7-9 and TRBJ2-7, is DTGVSQNPRHKITKRGQNVTFRCDPISEHNRLYWYRQTLGQGPEFLTYFQNEAQLEKSRLLSDRFSAERPKGSFSTLEIQRTEQGDSAMYLCASSREYSYEQYFGPGTRLTVT.

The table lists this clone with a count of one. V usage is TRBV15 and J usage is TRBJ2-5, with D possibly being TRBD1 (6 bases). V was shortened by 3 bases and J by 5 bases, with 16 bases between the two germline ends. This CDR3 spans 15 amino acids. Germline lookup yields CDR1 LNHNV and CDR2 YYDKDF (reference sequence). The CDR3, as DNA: TGTGCCACCAGCAGGTACAGGGAAAAAGGGGAGACCCAGTACTTC. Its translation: CATSRYREKGETQYF.

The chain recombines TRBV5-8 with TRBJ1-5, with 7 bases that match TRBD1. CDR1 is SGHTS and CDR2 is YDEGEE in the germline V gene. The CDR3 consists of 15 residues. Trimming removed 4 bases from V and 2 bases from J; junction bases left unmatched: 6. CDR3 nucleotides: TGTGCCAGCAGCGACGGGACAGAGGGCAATCAGCCCCAGCATTTT. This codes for CASSDGTEGNQPQHF.

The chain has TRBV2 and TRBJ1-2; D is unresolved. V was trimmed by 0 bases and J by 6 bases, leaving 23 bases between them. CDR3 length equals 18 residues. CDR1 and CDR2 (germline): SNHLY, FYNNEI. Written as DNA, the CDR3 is TGTGCCAGCAGTGAAGCGCTATACATGACAAGCGCCCCGGATGGCTACACCTTC. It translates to CASSEALYMTSAPDGYTF.

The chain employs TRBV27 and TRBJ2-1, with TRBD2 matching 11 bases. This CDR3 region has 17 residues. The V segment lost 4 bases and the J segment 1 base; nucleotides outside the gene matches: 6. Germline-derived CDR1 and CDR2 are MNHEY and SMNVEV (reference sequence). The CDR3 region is CASSSPGLAESYNEQFF. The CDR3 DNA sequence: TGTGCCAGCAGTTCTCCGGGACTAGCGGAATCCTACAATGAGCAGTTCTTC.

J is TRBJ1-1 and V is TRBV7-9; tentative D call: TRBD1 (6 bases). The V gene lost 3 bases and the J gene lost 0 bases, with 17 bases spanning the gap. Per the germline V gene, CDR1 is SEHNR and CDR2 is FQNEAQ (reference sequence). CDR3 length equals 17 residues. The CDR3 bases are TGTGCCAGCAGCTTCAATCCCGGGACACGTTTGAACACTGAAGCTTTCTTT. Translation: CASSFNPGTRLNTEAFF.

Here the CDR3 DNA reads TGTGCCAGCAGGGGACTAGCGGGAGACTCGGAGCAGTTCTTC. Its translation is CASRGLAGDSEQFF. The chain joins TRBV9 to TRBJ2-1, with 14 bases matching TRBD2. The CDR3 covers 14 residues. V lost 5 bases and J lost 10; bases outside the gene matches: 5. CDR1 SGDLS and CDR2 YYNGEE come from the germline V gene. The whole variable domain, remainder taken from reference TRBV9 and TRBJ2-1, is DSGVTQTPKHLITATGQRVTLRCSPRSGDLSVYWYQQSLDQGLQFLIQYYNGEERAKGNILERFSAQQFPDLHSELNLSSLELGDSALYFCASRGLAGDSEQFFGPGTRLTVL.

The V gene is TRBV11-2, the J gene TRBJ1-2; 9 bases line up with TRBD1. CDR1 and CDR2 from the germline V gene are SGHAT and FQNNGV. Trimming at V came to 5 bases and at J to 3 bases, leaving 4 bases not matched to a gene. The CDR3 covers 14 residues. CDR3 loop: CASSPGQGYYGYTF. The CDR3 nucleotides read TGTGCCAGCAGCCCGGGACAGGGCTACTATGGCTACACCTTC.

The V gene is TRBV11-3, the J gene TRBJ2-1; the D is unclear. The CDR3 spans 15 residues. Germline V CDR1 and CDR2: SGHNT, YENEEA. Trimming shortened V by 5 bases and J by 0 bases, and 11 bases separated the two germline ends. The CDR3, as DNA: TGTGCCAGCAGCCCCGACTGGATCTCCTACAATGAGCAGTTCTTC. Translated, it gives CASSPDWISYNEQFF. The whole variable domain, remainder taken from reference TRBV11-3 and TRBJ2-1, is EAGVVQSPRYKIIEKKQPVAFWCNPISGHNTLYWYLQNLGQGPELLIRYENEEAVDDSQLPKDRFSAERLKGVDSTLKIQPAELGDSAVYLCASSPDWISYNEQFFGPGTRLTVL.

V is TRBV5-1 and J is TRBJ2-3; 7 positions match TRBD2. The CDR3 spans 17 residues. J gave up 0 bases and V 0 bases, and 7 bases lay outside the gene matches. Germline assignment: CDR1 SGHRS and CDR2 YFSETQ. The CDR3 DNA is TGCGCCAGCAGCTTGGACTCTAGCGGCACTAGCACAGATACGCAGTATTTT. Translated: CASSLDSSGTSTDTQYF.

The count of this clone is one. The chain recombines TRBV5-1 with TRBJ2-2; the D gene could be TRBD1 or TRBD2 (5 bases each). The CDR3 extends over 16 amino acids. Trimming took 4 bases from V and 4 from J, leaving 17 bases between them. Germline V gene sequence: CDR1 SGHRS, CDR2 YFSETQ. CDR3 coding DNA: TGCGCCAGCAGCCCGGGACGGCCCGGAGGCACCGGGGAGCTGTTTTTT. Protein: CASSPGRPGGTGELFF. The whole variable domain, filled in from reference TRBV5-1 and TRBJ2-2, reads KAGVTQTPRYLIKTRGQQVTLSCSPISGHRSVSWYQQTPGQGLQFLFEYFSETQRNKGNFPGRFSGRQFSNSRSEMNVSTLELGDSALYLCASSPGRPGGTGELFFGEGSRLTVL.

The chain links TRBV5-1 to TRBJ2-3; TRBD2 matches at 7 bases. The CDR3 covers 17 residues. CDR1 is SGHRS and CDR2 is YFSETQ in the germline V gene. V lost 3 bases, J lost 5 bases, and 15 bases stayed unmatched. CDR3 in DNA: TGCGCCAGCAGCTCCCTCTCCGTGCGCGGGAGTGTAGATACGCAGTATTTT. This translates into CASSSLSVRGSVDTQYF.

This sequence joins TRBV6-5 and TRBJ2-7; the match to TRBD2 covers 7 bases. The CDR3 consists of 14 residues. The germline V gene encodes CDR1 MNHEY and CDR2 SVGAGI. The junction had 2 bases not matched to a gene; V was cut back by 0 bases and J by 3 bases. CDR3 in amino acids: CASSYSGGDYEQYF. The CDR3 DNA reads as TGTGCCAGCAGTTACTCGGGGGGGGACTACGAGCAGTACTTC.